The sequence of this T cell receptor beta chain was determined in a study of shared clonotypes between healthy human individuals. In regard to this clone: Its antigen is still unknown.

The test was conducted at deep level. The repertoire was sequenced with immunoSEQ multiplex PCR; TCRdb's copy has only in-frame clones and lacks some. The sample yields approximately 1.4 million clones, nearly 99% seen once. CDR3 length: 15 residues. The V segment lost 6 bases and the J segment 4 bases; nucleotides outside the gene matches: 8. Germline V gene data show CDR1 as MDHEN and CDR2 as SYDVKM. Study-wide points: Generation probabilities were higher for clonotypes shared across all four sorted-subset donors than for unshared ones.

The rearrangement links TRBV28 to TRBJ1-4; 7 positions agree with TRBD1. The sequencing sample was made of naive CD4+ T cells sorted from blood. Regarding subset: CD45RA+ positively selected. The sequence came from a young man in good health. CDR3 sequence (DNA): TGTGCCAGCAGGACAAACCGACAGGGTAATGAAAAACTGTTTTTT. Its protein is CASRTNRQGNEKLFF.